These 5 T cell receptor beta chains came from one sample sequenced in a study of shared clonotypes between healthy human individuals. Method: immunoSEQ multiplex PCR; TCRdb's copy keeps in-frame clones and lacks some. The sample includes 2 million to 2.5 million clones, 85% to 95% seen only once; the top ten take roughly 0.34%. Sequenced sample: naive CD4+ T cells from PBMCs. As to subset: CD45RA+ positively selected. The receptors here all came from a man younger than 35 in good health. Some clones in this sample may be carry-over from other donors' samples.

In this sample, this clone turned up a few times. The same CDR3 is also encoded by other DNA sequences in this sample. As DNA, the CDR3 is TGCGCCAGCAGCTTGGATTCCGGTAGCAATCAGCCCCAGCATTTT. Translated: CASSLDSGSNQPQHF. The chain joins TRBV5-1 to TRBJ1-5; D is undetermined. The V gene's germline CDR1 is SGHRS and CDR2 YFSETQ. The CDR3 runs 15 residues. The V gene lost 0 bases and the J gene lost 0 bases, with 7 bases spanning the gap.

CDR3 nucleotides: TGTGCCAGCAGCGTAGTTTTGAGGGCAGCACGAATCTCTGGGGCCAACGTCCTGACTTTC. Residues: CASSVVLRAARISGANVLTF. The V call is TRBV9, the J call TRBJ2-6, with D perhaps matching TRBD2 (5 bases). The germline V gene has CDR1 SGDLS and CDR2 YYNGEE. Trimming pared 0 bases from V and 0 bases from J, leaving 19 bases between. The CDR3 totals 20 residues.

The V and J genes are TRBV28 and TRBJ2-7, with a weak D call TRBD1 (6 bases). Germline-derived CDR1 and CDR2 are MDHEN and SYDVKM. The CDR3 extends over 15 amino acids. V lost 5 bases and J lost 1, with 15 bases in between. In nucleotides, the CDR3 is TGTGCCAGCAGTCCGGTACAGGGATTATCCTACGAGCAGTACTTC. Translated: CASSPVQGLSYEQYF.

V gene TRBV9 combines with J gene TRBJ1-4; 7 bases map to TRBD1. Germline assignment: CDR1 SGDLS and CDR2 YYNGEE. V trimming: 3 bases; J trimming: 8 bases; junction bases outside the gene matches: 10. The length of the CDR3 is 15 residues. CDR3 in DNA: TGTGCCAGCAGCGCTAACAGGGGAGTCGGCGAAAAACTGTTTTTT. Protein product: CASSANRGVGEKLFF.

The chain couples TRBV19 to TRBJ2-3, with D possibly matching TRBD1 (6 bases). Trimming shortened V by 2 bases and J by 2 bases, and 14 bases separated the two germline ends. Germline V gives CDR1 LNHDA, CDR2 SQIVND (reference sequence). The CDR3 runs 16 residues. Written as DNA, the CDR3 is TGTGCCAGTAGTATACTCGGCAGGGGCTACACAGATACGCAGTATTTT. This codes for CASSILGRGYTDTQYF. Based on the CDR3 plus reference TRBV19 and TRBJ2-3, the full variable domain is DGGITQSPKYLFRKEGQNVTLSCEQNLNHDAMYWYRQDPGQGLRLIYYSQIVNDFQKGDIAEGYSVSREKKESFPLTVTSAQKNPTAFYLCASSILGRGYTDTQYFGPGTRLTVL.